The 15 T cell receptor beta chains below come from one sample, sequenced in a study of control samples from healthy donors and cancer patients. The repertoire was sequenced with immunoSEQ multiplex PCR; TCRdb's copy has only in-frame clones and lacks some. The sample has roughly 100,000 clones, 75% to 90% seen once. The sample taken for sequencing was PBMCs. The receptors were sampled from a man in his sixties with lung cancer.

The chain carries TRBV7-8 and TRBJ1-2; D is perhaps TRBD1 (5 bases). The CDR3 runs to 17 residues. V lost 4 bases, J lost 8 bases, and 26 bases lay in between. Germline values: CDR1 SGHVS, CDR2 FQNEAQ. This chain's CDR3 is CASSSRGTSPSVGGYTF. In DNA, the CDR3 is TGTGCCAGCAGCTCTAGAGGGACCTCACCCTCGGTAGGAGGCTACACCTTC.

J is TRBJ1-2 and V is TRBV27; D is unresolved. Germline loops: CDR1 MNHEY, CDR2 SMNVEV (reference sequence). The ends were cut back, 6 bases at V and 3 bases at J, with 11 bases in the middle. The CDR3 sequence is 13 residues long. CDR3: CASRDSDDYGYTF. The CDR3 DNA reads as TGTGCCAGCAGGGACTCAGACGACTATGGCTACACCTTC.

This sequence joins TRBV7-9 and TRBJ2-7; D possibly matches TRBD1 or TRBD2 (6 bases each). The CDR3 sequence is 15 residues long. Trimming left V 3 bases short and J 1 base short, with 13 bases between. Germline assignment: CDR1 SEHNR and CDR2 FQNEAQ (reference sequence). Written as DNA, the CDR3 is TGTGCCAGCAGCTTCGACAAGGGGGGATCCTACGAGCAGTACTTC. It codes for CASSFDKGGSYEQYF. The whole variable domain, remainder taken from reference TRBV7-9 and TRBJ2-7, is DTGVSQNPRHKITKRGQNVTFRCDPISEHNRLYWYRQTLGQGPEFLTYFQNEAQLEKSRLLSDRFSAERPKGSFSTLEIQRTEQGDSAMYLCASSFDKGGSYEQYFGPGTRLTVT.

Concerning this clone itself: Mismatch with germline at one junction end may stem from a read error. The genes are TRBV9 and TRBJ2-2; D possibly corresponds to TRBD2 (6 bases). This CDR3 comprises 15 residues. In germline, CDR1 is SGDLS, CDR2 YYNGEE. The CDR3 sequence: CASRVGLANTEELFF. CDR3 bases: TGTGCCAGCAGGGTGGGGCTAGCGAACACCGAGGAGCTGTTTTTT.

The count of this clone is one. The rearrangement joins TRBV12-5 to TRBJ2-2; 9 bases map to TRBD1. V lost 6 bases to trimming and J lost 3 bases; unmatched junction nucleotides: 5. The CDR3 loop spans 15 amino acids. Germline loops: CDR1 LGHNT, CDR2 FRNRAP. CDR3 protein: CASGQGQGDTGELFF. The CDR3 nucleotides read TGTGCTAGTGGCCAGGGACAGGGTGACACCGGGGAGCTGTTTTTT.

This chain connects TRBV9 to TRBJ2-1; D call uncertain. Germline V gene lookup returns CDR1 SGDLS and CDR2 YYNGEE. CDR3 size: 12 residues. The V and J ends lost 4 bases and 10 bases respectively, with 12 bases between them. The CDR3 DNA reads as TGTGCCAGCAGCTTCCTACCGGGCGAGCAGTTCTTC. Protein: CASSFLPGEQFF.

The chain employs TRBV6-5 and TRBJ1-1, with no clear D. Trimming left V 6 bases short and J 5 bases short, with 19 bases between. The CDR3 is made up of 15 amino acids. Germline CDR1 MNHEY, CDR2 SVGAGI. This CDR3 is CASSQSRVTGTEAFF. CDR3 bases: TGTGCCAGCAGCCAATCACGTGTTACGGGGACTGAAGCTTTCTTT.

This clone has a single count. V usage is TRBV5-1 and J usage is TRBJ1-1, with 7 bases that match TRBD1. V shed 4 bases, J shed 1 base, and the junction held 4 bases outside the gene matches. The CDR3 is 14 residues long. Germline-derived CDR1 and CDR2 are SGHRS and YFSETQ. CDR3 sequence (DNA): TGCGCCAGCAGCGTCGGACAGGCGAACACTGAAGCTTTCTTT. Protein product: CASSVGQANTEAFF.

This clone was seen just once. This chain's CDR3 is CAWTRATFGYGYTF. CDR3 bases: TGTGCCTGGACCAGGGCCACCTTTGGCTATGGCTACACCTTC. V gene TRBV30 combines with J gene TRBJ1-2, with D perhaps matching TRBD1 (5 bases). This CDR3 spans 14 amino acids. Deletions cut 4 bases from V and 4 bases from J, with 16 bases between. Germline loops: CDR1 GTSNPN, CDR2 SVGIG (reference sequence).

The CDR3 DNA is TGTGCCAGCGGGAAGGGGAGGTACGAGCAGTACGTC. Protein product: CASGKGRYEQYV. The chain couples TRBV12-3 or TRBV12-4 to TRBJ2-7; TRBD2 is a possible D gene (6 bases). V gave up 8 bases and J gave up 4 bases, with 12 bases separating them. The CDR3 totals 12 residues.

The genes are TRBV7-9 and TRBJ2-4, with 9 bases that match TRBD1. Germline V gives CDR1 SEHNR, CDR2 FQNEAQ (reference sequence). Losses at the gene ends were 1 base for V and 1 base for J; bases not matched to a gene: 8. CDR3 length: 18 amino acids. Here the CDR3 reads CASSLVGQGSGAKNIQYF. Written as DNA, the CDR3 is TGTGCCAGCAGCTTAGTAGGACAGGGGAGTGGGGCCAAAAACATTCAGTACTTC.

The chain carries TRBV25-1 and TRBJ2-7, with a weak D call TRBD1 (5 bases). CDR3 length: 14 amino acids. V was pared by 1 base and J by 6 bases, with 13 bases between. Germline assignment: CDR1 MGHDK and CDR2 SYGVNS. Here the CDR3 DNA reads TGTGCCAGCAGTGAATCGCAGGGATCTTCCGAGCAGTACGTC. Amino acids: CASSESQGSSEQYV.

The chain has TRBV16 and TRBJ2-1; 11 bases align to TRBD2. Germline V CDR1 and CDR2: KGHSY, FQNENV. Trimming cost V 1 base and J 4 bases; bases outside gene matches: 6. The CDR3 sequence is 17 residues long. This chain's CDR3 is CASSQLRTSGSYNEQFF. In DNA, the CDR3 is TGTGCCAGCAGCCAATTACGGACTAGCGGGTCTTACAATGAGCAGTTCTTC.

The chain uses TRBV5-4 and TRBJ1-3, with D hard to call. Germline V gene data show CDR1 as SGHNT and CDR2 as YYREEE (reference sequence). The CDR3 consists of 14 residues. Trimming shortened V by 4 bases and J by 4 bases, and 12 bases separated the two germline ends. CDR3 residues: CASSPGAEGNTIYF. CDR3 nucleotide sequence: TGTGCCAGCAGCCCCGGCGCCGAAGGAAACACCATATATTTT.

This clone has only one observation. The chain employs TRBV6-5 and TRBJ1-1, with D perhaps TRBD1 (5 bases). Germline assignment: CDR1 MNHEY and CDR2 SVGAGI. V lost 7 bases to trimming and J lost 3 bases, with 18 bases between them. This CDR3 has 15 amino acids. The CDR3 sequence: CASTRGGGGDTEAFF. The CDR3 nucleotides read TGTGCCAGCACGCGAGGTGGGGGAGGAGACACTGAAGCTTTCTTT.